This entry lists 28 T cell receptor beta chains sequenced from one sample in a study of T cells in tuberculosis. Profiling relied on immunoSEQ multiplex PCR, and the TCRdb table lists in-frame clones only, not all of them. In the table there are 25,000 to 40,000 clones, less than 95% of which are singletons. Material: PBMCs. These receptor sequences come from a donor between 10 and 35 years old with latent tuberculosis or without tuberculosis infection. Some clones in this sample may be carry-over from other donors' samples.

The rearrangement links TRBV5-1 to TRBJ1-1; D remains unclear. The CDR3 contains 13 residues. CDR1 and CDR2 from the germline V gene are SGHRS and YFSETQ. V was trimmed by 0 bases and J by 3 bases, leaving 6 bases between them. The CDR3 DNA reads as TGCGCCAGCAGCTTGGACATGTACACTGAAGCTTTCTTT. Its protein is CASSLDMYTEAFF.

V usage is TRBV5-4 and J usage is TRBJ2-1, with TRBD1 matching over 7 bases. The germline gives CDR1 SGHNT, CDR2 YYREEE (reference sequence). The CDR3 runs to 16 residues. V shed 4 bases and J 4 bases; nucleotides not matched to a gene: 11. The CDR3: CASSRSSGQKYNEQFF. CDR3 DNA: TGTGCCAGCAGCCGGTCGTCGGGACAGAAATACAATGAGCAGTTCTTC.

The chain couples TRBV9 to TRBJ2-7, with a tentative D call TRBD1 (6 bases). The CDR3 has 15 amino acids. Germline CDR1 reads SGDLS; CDR2 reads YYNGEE. V was trimmed by 2 bases and J by 5 bases, leaving 17 bases between them. The CDR3: CASSVGGGLGNEQYF. In nucleotides, the CDR3 is TGTGCCAGCAGCGTGGGTGGGGGCCTCGGGAACGAGCAGTACTTC.

The chain couples TRBV2 to TRBJ2-1; tentative D call: TRBD2 (5 bases). The CDR3 spans 13 residues. CDR1 and CDR2 from the germline V gene are SNHLY and FYNNEI. V lost 6 bases to trimming and J lost 5 bases, with 11 bases between them. CDR3 nucleotides: TGTGCCAGCAGCGAGGGAGCCCACAATGAGCAGTTCTTC. Amino acid sequence: CASSEGAHNEQFF.

J is TRBJ2-7 and V is TRBV4-1; tentative D call: TRBD2 (6 bases). CDR1 MGHRA and CDR2 YSYEKL come from the germline V gene. This CDR3 comprises 14 residues. V gave up 4 bases and J gave up 4 bases, with 14 bases separating them. For the CDR3, the DNA is TGCGCCAGCAGCCTTAGCGGACTAAAGTACGAGCAGTACTTC. Translation gives CASSLSGLKYEQYF.

CDR3 nucleotide sequence: TGTGCCGGGTATGGGGAGGCCGGGGAGCTGTTTTTT. Amino acid sequence: CAGYGEAGELFF. The chain is built from TRBV6-6 and TRBJ2-2; maybe TRBD2 (6 bases). Trimming took off 11 bases at V and 6 bases at J, with 13 bases between the two ends. Germline CDR1 MNHNY, CDR2 SVGAGI (reference sequence). There are 12 residues in the CDR3.

The chain couples TRBV7-9 to TRBJ2-3; 10 bases align to TRBD1. There are 17 residues in the CDR3. Germline CDR1 SEHNR, CDR2 FQNEAQ (reference sequence). Trimming removed 5 bases from V and 2 bases from J; junction bases left unmatched: 10. The CDR3 nucleotides are TGTGCCAGCAGCCAAGGGGACAGGGGAACGGCCACAGATACGCAGTATTTT. Its translation is CASSQGDRGTATDTQYF.

The CDR3 region is CASSSGTGGQGYGYTF. The CDR3 DNA reads TGCGCCAGCAGCTCCGGGACAGGGGGTCAGGGCTATGGCTACACCTTC. The V call is TRBV5-1, the J call TRBJ1-2; TRBD1 matches 11 bases. The CDR3 consists of 16 residues. V dropped 3 bases and J dropped 4; count of bases not matched to a gene: 8. The germline V gene has CDR1 SGHRS and CDR2 YFSETQ.

V and J are TRBV6-6 and TRBJ2-7; maybe TRBD1 (6 bases). The length of the CDR3 is 14 residues. V was shortened by 6 bases and J by 2 bases, with 14 bases between the two germline ends. Germline CDR1 is MNHNY and CDR2 is SVGAGI (reference sequence). Written as DNA, the CDR3 is TGTGCCAGCAGACCGACAGGAATTACCTACGAGCAGTACTTC. This encodes CASRPTGITYEQYF.

The gene calls are TRBV4-1 and TRBJ1-2, with 12 bases identical to TRBD1. This CDR3 comprises 17 residues. The junction had 10 bases not matched to a gene; V was cut back by 2 bases and J by 6 bases. Germline V gene data show CDR1 as MGHRA and CDR2 as YSYEKL. CDR3 nucleotides: TGCGCCAGCAGCCAACGGGGACAGGGGGCGCAGGAGGATGGCTACACCTTC. The encoded protein is CASSQRGQGAQEDGYTF.

The chain couples TRBV29-1 to TRBJ2-7; D may be TRBD1 (5 bases). The CDR3 is 11 residues long. CDR1 and CDR2 (germline): SQVTM, ANQGSEA. The V gene lost 6 bases and the J gene lost 6 bases, with 12 bases spanning the gap. CDR3 residues: CSVGRVGEQYF. The CDR3 nucleotides read TGCAGCGTCGGCAGGGTTGGCGAGCAGTACTTC.

The rearrangement links TRBV6-1 to TRBJ2-2; TRBD2 matches at 10 bases. Germline values: CDR1 MNHNS, CDR2 SASEGT. Unmatched junction bases numbered 10, after V lost 4 bases and J lost 2 bases. The CDR3 loop spans 18 amino acids. The CDR3 region is CASSGRLAGALNTGELFF. The CDR3, as DNA: TGTGCCAGCAGTGGACGGCTAGCGGGAGCCCTTAACACCGGGGAGCTGTTTTTT.

As to this clone: This sample also contains other DNA sequences that code for the same CDR3. The chain combines TRBV5-1 with TRBJ2-7; 14 nucleotides agree with TRBD2. The germline V gene encodes CDR1 SGHRS and CDR2 YFSETQ. This CDR3 is built from 15 residues. After removal of 0 bases from V and 6 bases from J, the junction contained 2 bases not matched to a gene. The DNA of the CDR3 is TGCGCCAGCAGCTTGGAAGGACTAGCGGGAGGCGAGCAGTACTTC. Its protein is CASSLEGLAGGEQYF.

The chain links TRBV2 to TRBJ1-1; 8 bases agree with TRBD1. CDR1 and CDR2 (germline): SNHLY, FYNNEI. After removal of 5 bases from V and 7 bases from J, the junction contained 18 bases not matched to a gene. The CDR3 has 17 amino acids. The CDR3 DNA follows: TGTGCCAGCAGTTCCGGACAGGGAAGAACAGGGGGGCGTGAAGCTTTCTTT. This codes for CASSSGQGRTGGREAFF.

The CDR3, as DNA: TGTGCCAGCAGGACCGGGACACAGACCTATGGCTACACCTTC. It yields the protein CASRTGTQTYGYTF. The gene calls are TRBV2 and TRBJ1-2; D is perhaps TRBD1 (6 bases). CDR1 and CDR2 (germline): SNHLY, FYNNEI. The CDR3 runs to 14 residues. V was pared by 6 bases and J by 4 bases, with 15 bases between.

This chain links TRBV14 with TRBJ2-2; possible D gene TRBD1, 6 bases. The CDR3 extends over 15 amino acids. CDR1 SGHDN and CDR2 FVKESK come from the germline V gene. Trimming took off 5 bases at V and 4 bases at J, with 14 bases between the two ends. The CDR3, as DNA: TGTGCCAGCAGCGGACAGAAACTCTTCACCGGGGAGCTGTTTTTT. Amino acids: CASSGQKLFTGELFF.

The chain couples TRBV10-1 to TRBJ2-7, with TRBD1 matching 10 bases. In germline, CDR1 is WNHNN, CDR2 SYGVQD (reference sequence). Trimming cost V 4 bases and J 5 bases; bases outside gene matches: 8. There are 15 residues in the CDR3. DNA of the CDR3: TGCGCCAGCAGTGGTATCGGACAGGGGGTCGACGAGCAGTACTTC. It is translated as CASSGIGQGVDEQYF.

V usage is TRBV15 and J usage is TRBJ1-1; 7 bases fit TRBD1. Trimming at V came to 4 bases and at J to 3 bases, leaving 5 bases not matched to a gene. Looked up from germline, CDR1 is LNHNV and CDR2 is YYDKDF (reference sequence). The CDR3 is made up of 14 amino acids. The CDR3 nucleotides are TGTGCCACCAGCAAAAACAGGGGCGACACTGAAGCTTTCTTT. Translation: CATSKNRGDTEAFF.

The V call is TRBV11-2, the J call TRBJ2-1, with D perhaps TRBD1 (6 bases). CDR1 and CDR2 (germline): SGHAT, FQNNGV. The CDR3 length is 13 residues. V lost 6 bases and J 8 bases, leaving 14 bases between the germline ends. CDR3 loop: CASSQGGSYEQFF. Written as DNA, the CDR3 is TGTGCCAGCAGTCAAGGGGGTTCGTATGAGCAGTTCTTC.

The count of this clone is one. This chain links TRBV7-9 with TRBJ1-1, with D perhaps TRBD1 (6 bases). The CDR3 loop spans 14 amino acids. Germline-derived CDR1 and CDR2 are SEHNR and FQNEAQ (reference sequence). Trimming cost V 5 bases and J 0 bases, with 10 bases left between them. The DNA of the CDR3 is TGTGCCAGCAGCCCAGGGGCCGTGAACACTGAAGCTTTCTTT. Protein product: CASSPGAVNTEAFF.

The chain links TRBV20-1 to TRBJ1-1; TRBD1 might be the D (5 bases). Germline V CDR1 and CDR2: DFQATT, SNEGSKA (reference sequence). The CDR3 extends over 11 amino acids. Here the CDR3 reads CSYSQGTEAFF. The CDR3 DNA is TGCAGCTACAGTCAGGGCACTGAAGCTTTCTTT.

V and J are TRBV6-5 and TRBJ2-7; the match to TRBD2 covers 11 bases. V shed 0 bases and J 3 bases; nucleotides not matched to a gene: 4. CDR3 length: 16 residues. The germline gives CDR1 MNHEY, CDR2 SVGAGI. CDR3 nucleotides: TGTGCCAGCAGTTACTCGAAAACTAGCGGGAGCTACGAGCAGTACTTC. Protein sequence: CASSYSKTSGSYEQYF.

The rearrangement links TRBV15 to TRBJ2-3; the D gene is possibly TRBD2 (6 bases). CDR3 length equals 17 residues. CDR1 LNHNV and CDR2 YYDKDF come from the germline V gene (reference sequence). The V end lost 5 bases, the J end lost 0 bases, and 18 bases lay between the germline ends. In DNA form, the CDR3 reads TGTGCCACCAGCCCGCGGGGAGCAACTGGTAGCACAGATACGCAGTATTTT. Protein product: CATSPRGATGSTDTQYF.

The chain's CDR3 is CASSSLGRTYEQYF. CDR3 in DNA: TGTGCCAGCAGTTCCTTGGGGAGAACCTACGAGCAGTACTTC. The chain carries TRBV27 and TRBJ2-7, with a weak D call TRBD2 (5 bases). Germline V CDR1 and CDR2: MNHEY, SMNVEV (reference sequence). The CDR3 covers 14 residues. Trimming took off 4 bases at V and 2 bases at J, with 12 bases between the two ends.

This clone came up a few times. The chain links TRBV5-4 to TRBJ1-1; the match to TRBD1 covers 7 bases. With V trimmed by 4 bases and J by 3 bases, 12 bases remained unmatched. Germline CDR1 reads SGHNT; CDR2 reads YYREEE (reference sequence). The CDR3 contains 16 residues. In nucleotides, the CDR3 is TGTGCCAGCAGCCCCGGAGGGACAGTCAGTCACACTGAAGCTTTCTTT. Its translation: CASSPGGTVSHTEAFF.

This clone has a single count. The V call is TRBV19, the J call TRBJ1-2; unclear D gene. The CDR3 consists of 13 residues. Germline V CDR1 and CDR2: LNHDA, SQIVND (reference sequence). Trimming took 7 bases from V and 8 from J, leaving 17 bases between them. DNA for the CDR3: TGTGCCAGTACTCAGATGACTATGGGCGGCTACACCTTC. This codes for CASTQMTMGGYTF.

V and J are TRBV15 and TRBJ2-7; 8 bases line up with TRBD1. CDR3 size: 14 residues. Germline V CDR1 and CDR2: LNHNV, YYDKDF (reference sequence). J was trimmed by 7 bases and V by 4 bases; bases with no gene match: 9. The CDR3 DNA reads TGTGCCACCAGCACTACGGACAGGGTAGAGGAGCAGTACTTC. Its protein is CATSTTDRVEEQYF.

This rearrangement joins TRBV30 to TRBJ1-5; no definite D call. The V gene's germline CDR1 is GTSNPN and CDR2 SVGIG (reference sequence). The germline V and J ends were trimmed by 5 bases and 4 bases, with 12 bases remaining between them. This CDR3 spans 13 amino acids. CDR3 nucleotide sequence: TGTGCCTGGCAGGCTCTACCTAATCAGCCCCAGCATTTT. The encoded protein is CAWQALPNQPQHF. Supplemented by reference TRBV30 and TRBJ1-5, the full variable domain reads SQTIHQWPATLVQPVGSPLSLECTVEGTSNPNLYWYRQAAGRGLQLLFYSVGIGQISSEVPQNLSASRPQDRQFILSSKKLLLSDSGFYLCAWQALPNQPQHFGDGTRLSIL.